This T cell receptor beta chain was observed in a study of blood T cell repertoires in COVID-19. Source study methods: The authors estimated nucleated cell counts from reference gene primer amplification. Libraries were prepared by immunoSEQ multiplex PCR; TCRdb keeps only in-frame clonotypes and omits some of them. V, J and clone size derive from that table, while D and trimming were established from the DNA sequence. The data show about 180,000 clones, 85% to 90% seen once. The CDR3 loop spans 12 amino acids. The germline gives CDR1 LGHDT, CDR2 YNNKEL (reference sequence). Trimming removed 0 bases from V and 7 bases from J, with 4 bases in between.

This sequence originates from a man between 35 and 55 years old who had recovered from COVID-19. Sample: PBMCs or T cells enriched from blood (not recorded which). The rearrangement joins TRBV3-1 (or the pseudogene TRBV3-2) to TRBJ1-5; D is undetermined. CDR3: CASSQDRQPQHF. Here the CDR3 DNA reads TGTGCCAGCAGCCAAGATAGACAGCCCCAGCATTTT.